This TCR beta chain was captured by sequencing in a study of response to subunit inactivated influenza vaccine. V lost 5 bases, J lost 0 bases, and 11 bases stayed unmatched. This CDR3 has 17 amino acids. Germline V lookup: CDR1 DFQATT, CDR2 SNEGSKA (reference sequence). With regard to this clonotype: Its antigen is unidentified.

Study-level results: Authors suggested each seasonal flu vaccination may recruit only limited numbers of new T cells.

TCRdb re-called the RT-PCR reads through MiXCR, storing one row per CDR3 protein. The sample includes under 550,000 distinct CDR3 sequences, about 8% of them seen just once. The specimen was PBMCs from blood, collected around 25 months after vaccination. The rearrangement links TRBV20-1 to TRBJ1-5; 9 nucleotides line up with TRBD1. The receptor's source is a man in his fifties or sixties who received an inactivated influenza vaccine. The CDR3 sequence: CSASETGGRVSNQPQHF. CDR3 nucleotides: TGCAGTGCTTCCGAGACAGGGGGGAGGGTTAGCAATCAGCCCCAGCATTTT.